Below, 22 T cell receptor beta chains from the same sample are listed, as sequenced in a study of response to subunit inactivated influenza vaccine. TCRdb passed the RT-PCR reads through MiXCR, listing each CDR3 protein once. There are about 800,000 distinct CDR3 sequences in the sample; around 20% occur only once, and roughly a tenth lies in the top ten. Sequenced material: PBMCs from blood, taken approximately 5 days after vaccination. The receptors were sampled from a man aged 45 to 65 who received an inactivated influenza vaccine.

CDR3: CASSVEERWEINEKLFF. DNA for the CDR3: TGTGCCAGCAGCGTAGAAGAACGGTGGGAGATTAATGAAAAACTGTTTTTT. V usage is TRBV9 and J usage is TRBJ1-4, with D hard to call. The V end lost 0 bases, the J end lost 4 bases, and 16 bases lay between the germline ends. Germline V gene data show CDR1 as SGDLS and CDR2 as YYNGEE. This CDR3 has 17 residues.

The V call is TRBV20-1, the J call TRBJ1-5; D gene ambiguous. The CDR3 has 13 residues. Germline V gives CDR1 DFQATT, CDR2 SNEGSKA (reference sequence). Trimming cost V 5 bases and J 0 bases, with 8 bases left between them. The CDR3 reads CSAAYYSNQPQHF. The CDR3 coding sequence is TGCAGTGCTGCCTATTATAGCAATCAGCCCCAGCATTTT.

The chain has TRBV20-1 and TRBJ2-2; no definite D call. Trimming cost V 1 base and J 7 bases, with 7 bases left between them. Germline loops: CDR1 DFQATT, CDR2 SNEGSKA (reference sequence). The CDR3 is 12 amino acids. This CDR3 reads CSARGGNGELFF. The DNA of the CDR3 is TGCAGTGCTAGAGGGGGTAACGGGGAGCTGTTTTTT.

The chain has TRBV6-1 and TRBJ2-7, with D possibly matching TRBD1 (6 bases). V was cut by 5 bases and J by 0 bases, with 17 bases left in between. The CDR3 spans 16 residues. Germline V CDR1 and CDR2: MNHNS, SASEGT. In DNA, the CDR3 is TGTGCCAGCAGTCGTATTGGGCAGGGGTACTCCTACGAGCAGTACTTC. It codes for CASSRIGQGYSYEQYF.

This clonotype has more than one count but fewer than ten. The rearrangement joins TRBV18 to TRBJ2-6; no clear D. CDR3 length equals 15 residues. Germline V gives CDR1 KGHSH, CDR2 LQKENI. Between the trimmed V and J ends, which lost 7 bases and 0 bases, there was a span of 10 bases. CDR3 sequence: CASFGQFSGANVLTF. Here the CDR3 DNA reads TGTGCCAGCTTCGGGCAGTTCTCTGGGGCCAACGTCCTGACTTTC.

This clonotype was observed a handful of times. V is TRBV27 and J is TRBJ2-1; tentatively, D is TRBD2 (6 bases). Per the germline V gene, CDR1 is MNHEY and CDR2 is SMNVEV (reference sequence). Trimming took 3 bases from V and 9 from J, leaving 12 bases between them. This CDR3 has 13 amino acids. CDR3 in DNA: TGTGCCAGCAGTTTTACCGGGAGTAGTGAGCAGTTCTTC. Protein product: CASSFTGSSEQFF.

The table lists this clonotype with a few counts. V is TRBV6-1 and J is TRBJ1-5, with D unresolved. V was pared by 6 bases and J by 2 bases, with 14 bases between. The germline CDR1 and CDR2 sequences are MNHNS and SASEGT. The length of the CDR3 is 15 residues. The CDR3 protein is CASREFEVGNQPQHF. The CDR3 coding sequence is TGTGCCAGCAGGGAGTTTGAAGTTGGCAATCAGCCCCAGCATTTT.

This clonotype was recorded at least ten times. This chain links TRBV12-3 or TRBV12-4 with TRBJ2-2, with 9 bases identical to TRBD1. V lost 5 bases and J lost 4; bases outside the gene matches: 2. The CDR3 runs 14 residues. The CDR3 protein is CASSRQGGTGELFF. The CDR3 region has the DNA TGTGCCAGCAGTCGACAGGGGGGCACCGGGGAGCTGTTTTTT.

The chain's CDR3 is CASKLWPGRGLDQPQHF. The CDR3, as DNA: TGTGCCAGCAAATTATGGCCGGGACGTGGTCTGGATCAGCCCCAGCATTTT. The chain has TRBV28 and TRBJ1-5, with D maybe TRBD1 (5 bases). The CDR3 is made up of 17 amino acids. CDR1 MDHEN and CDR2 SYDVKM come from the germline V gene. V gave up 7 bases and J gave up 5 bases, with 24 bases separating them.

The gene calls are TRBV6-5 and TRBJ2-7, with 7 bases lining up with TRBD1. The ends lost 2 bases at V and 3 bases at J; junction bases unmatched: 4. Germline V gene sequence: CDR1 MNHEY, CDR2 SVGAGI. The CDR3 covers 14 residues. CDR3 protein: CASSYPGQVYEQYF. As DNA, the CDR3 is TGTGCCAGCAGTTACCCCGGACAGGTCTACGAGCAGTACTTC.

The V gene is TRBV6-2 or TRBV6-3, the J gene TRBJ2-1, with TRBD1 identical over 7 bases. Germline V gene lookup returns CDR1 MNHEY and CDR2 SVGEGT. The CDR3 has 19 residues. Trimming cost V 5 bases and J 0 bases; bases outside gene matches: 16. CDR3 sequence (DNA): TGTGCCAGCAGTACCACAGGGGCCCCGAACTTAAGCTCCTACAATGAGCAGTTCTTC. This sequence encodes CASSTTGAPNLSSYNEQFF.

This sequence joins TRBV24-1 and TRBJ2-2; 11 bases are a match to TRBD1. CDR3 length equals 14 residues. Germline lookup yields CDR1 KGHDR and CDR2 SFDVKD. Trimming at V came to 10 bases and at J to 5 bases, leaving 5 bases not matched to a gene. This chain's CDR3 is CATSGTGGTGELFF. For the CDR3, the DNA is TGTGCCACTTCCGGGACAGGGGGAACCGGGGAGCTGTTTTTT.

This rearrangement joins TRBV11-2 to TRBJ2-5, with D maybe TRBD1 (6 bases). Germline CDR1 SGHAT, CDR2 FQNNGV. The length of the CDR3 is 17 residues. Deletions cut 8 bases from V and 0 bases from J, with 22 bases between. As DNA, the CDR3 is TGTGCCAGCGGAATACTAAAAACGAGGGGGAACCAAGAGACCCAGTACTTC. It encodes CASGILKTRGNQETQYF.

A few counts support this clonotype. The chain links TRBV20-1 to TRBJ2-5; 7 bases are shared with TRBD2. The V segment lost 2 bases and the J segment 7 bases; nucleotides outside the gene matches: 16. The CDR3 runs 16 residues. The germline V gene has CDR1 DFQATT and CDR2 SNEGSKA (reference sequence). The CDR3 protein is CSARWASGVGPWTQYF. CDR3 in DNA: TGCAGTGCTAGATGGGCTAGCGGAGTGGGGCCGTGGACCCAGTACTTC.

This clonotype was counted at least ten times. This chain links TRBV7-8 with TRBJ2-1; D is undetermined. The V and J ends lost 0 bases and 8 bases respectively, with 14 bases between them. The CDR3 totals 15 residues. Germline V gene sequence: CDR1 SGHVS, CDR2 FQNEAQ. This chain's CDR3 is CASSLAPVGGDEQFF. The CDR3 bases are TGTGCCAGCAGCTTAGCCCCGGTCGGTGGGGATGAGCAGTTCTTC.

This clonotype was picked up a small number of times. V is TRBV6-5 and J is TRBJ2-3; 9 bases line up with TRBD2. The CDR3 has 16 amino acids. CDR1 MNHEY and CDR2 SVGAGI come from the germline V gene. Losses at the gene ends were 0 bases for V and 2 bases for J; bases not matched to a gene: 3. The CDR3 DNA is TGTGCCAGCAGTTACTCAGCGGGGGGTTCCACAGATACGCAGTATTTT. It translates to CASSYSAGGSTDTQYF.

This rearrangement joins TRBV2 to TRBJ2-7; the D call may be TRBD1 or TRBD2 (6 bases each). The length of the CDR3 is 12 residues. Germline V gene lookup returns CDR1 SNHLY and CDR2 FYNNEI. Deletions cut 6 bases from V and 4 bases from J, with 10 bases between. The DNA of the CDR3 is TGTGCCAGCAGATTAGGGGGGTACGAGCAGTACTTC. It codes for CASRLGGYEQYF.

This clonotype was counted between two and nine times. This chain joins TRBV5-5 and TRBJ2-1; D call uncertain. Trimming pared 0 bases from V and 8 bases from J, leaving 15 bases between. This CDR3 has 15 residues. Germline CDR1 reads SGHKS; CDR2 reads YYEKEE (reference sequence). CDR3 DNA sequence: TGTGCCAGCAGCTTGGTCGGTGGGGATTTGCATGAGCAGTTCTTC. Translated, it gives CASSLVGGDLHEQFF.

This clonotype was counted a few times. J is TRBJ2-7 and V is TRBV27, with D uncertain. From germline, CDR1 is MNHEY and CDR2 SMNVEV (reference sequence). The CDR3 runs 13 residues. Trimming stripped 3 bases from V and 0 bases from J, with 6 bases between. The CDR3 region is CASSFSFSYEQYF. In nucleotides, the CDR3 is TGTGCCAGCAGTTTCTCCTTCTCCTACGAGCAGTACTTC.

The chain links TRBV7-2 to TRBJ1-5; weak D call: TRBD1 (5 bases). Per germline, CDR1 SGHTA and CDR2 FQGNSA. This CDR3 is 15 amino acids long. V was pared by 5 bases and J by 0 bases, with 11 bases between. CDR3 sequence: CASSATAYSNQPQHF. The CDR3 nucleotides read TGTGCCAGCAGCGCGACAGCATATAGCAATCAGCCCCAGCATTTT. Filled out from reference TRBV7-2 and TRBJ1-5, the complete variable domain reads GAGVSQSPSNKVTEKGKDVELRCDPISGHTALYWYRQSLGQGLEFLIYFQGNSAPDKSGLPSDRFSAERTGGSVSTLTIQRTQQEDSAVYLCASSATAYSNQPQHFGDGTRLSIL.

The chain employs TRBV4-2 and TRBJ1-3; maybe TRBD1 (5 bases). Germline V CDR1 and CDR2: LGHNA, YNFKEQ. Trimming pared 2 bases from V and 2 bases from J, leaving 10 bases between. The CDR3 sequence is 15 residues long. The CDR3 is CASSQPGKTGNTIYF. The DNA of the CDR3 is TGTGCCAGCAGCCAACCAGGGAAGACTGGAAACACCATATATTTT.

This clonotype came up a few times. J is TRBJ2-1 and V is TRBV20-1, with 11 nucleotides matching TRBD1. CDR3 length: 13 residues. Per the germline V gene, CDR1 is DFQATT and CDR2 is SNEGSKA (reference sequence). The ends lost 4 bases at V and 9 bases at J; junction bases unmatched: 5. The CDR3: CSATSGTGGEQFF. DNA of the CDR3: TGCAGTGCTACCTCCGGGACAGGGGGTGAGCAGTTCTTC.